These 4 T cell receptor beta chains were all obtained from the same sample, sequenced in a study of regulatory T cells in long-lasting Graves disease. Time point described: newly diagnosed GD, antithyroid drugs for less than 3 months. RNA extracted from PBMCs served as the sequencing template. Arm-PCR of CDR3 regions with iRepertoire HTBI primers generated TCR beta libraries. TCRdb independently ran MiXCR on the multiplex PCR reads; one entry per CDR3 protein. The sample gives about 430,000 distinct CDR3 sequences, roughly 15% of which show up once; about 7.8% is in the top ten. The data also belong to a second study, concerning T cells in Graves' hyperthyroidism and ophthalmopathy.

This specimen was peripheral blood mononuclear cells (PBMCs), taken at new diagnosis, from a patient treated with antithyroid drugs. These receptors were collected from a woman aged 40 to 49 with Graves disease.

This clonotype was seen a handful of times. The rearrangement uses TRBV15 and TRBJ1-5; D is undetermined. The CDR3 runs 13 residues. The V and J ends lost 5 bases and 4 bases respectively, with 9 bases between them. Germline CDR1 is LNHNV and CDR2 is YYDKDF (reference sequence). The CDR3 region is CATSGLRNQPQHF. The DNA for the CDR3 is TGTGCCACCAGCGGCTTGAGGAATCAGCCCCAGCATTTT.

This clonotype was observed at least ten times. The rearrangement uses TRBV6-1 and TRBJ1-1; D gene ambiguous. The CDR3 spans 17 residues. Germline CDR1 MNHNS, CDR2 SASEGT. Trimming stripped 6 bases from V and 0 bases from J, with 20 bases between. The CDR3 sequence: CASSLTLLGRLNTEAFF. CDR3 sequence (DNA): TGTGCCAGCAGCCTCACCTTGCTAGGTCGGTTGAACACTGAAGCTTTCTTT.

In this sample, this clonotype turned up a few times. The chain uses TRBV13 and TRBJ2-3; the match to TRBD2 covers 9 bases. This CDR3 has 16 residues. V gave up 6 bases and J gave up 1 base; unmatched junction bases: 8. The V gene's germline CDR1 is PRHDT and CDR2 FYEKMQ (reference sequence). Written as DNA, the CDR3 is TGTGCCAGCAGTGACCTAATAGCGGGAGGCACAGATACGCAGTATTTT. Residues: CASSDLIAGGTDTQYF.

The chain joins TRBV29-1 to TRBJ1-2, with D perhaps TRBD1 (5 bases). This CDR3 comprises 16 residues. Per the germline V gene, CDR1 is SQVTM and CDR2 is ANQGSEA. V was clipped by 0 bases and J by 0 bases, with 14 bases between them. The CDR3 DNA sequence: TGCAGCGTTGAAGATCGGGGGAAGGGACCTAACTATGGCTACACCTTC. Amino acids: CSVEDRGKGPNYGYTF.